This TCR beta chain was retrieved from a study of T cells in Graves' hyperthyroidism and ophthalmopathy. Study-level results: Within blood appeared most thyroid clonotypes that had expanded above 0.001.

The source material, RNA transcripts, was used to amplify TCR beta CDR3 regions. Researchers ran a first-round RT-PCR on the TCR CDR3 using the HTBI primer set. In TCRdb, the multiplex PCR reads were re-called with MiXCR into one record per CDR3 protein. The sample lists hundreds of thousands of distinct CDR3 sequences; roughly 17% were seen once. The authors deemed Graves' hyperthyroidism stable absent ophthalmopathy progression within 18 months. The patients, who ranged from 18 to 65 in age, presented with newly diagnosed hyperthyroidism lasting under 2 months. In the case of this clonotype: Antigen specificity is unknown.

This CDR3 contains 14 residues. V lost 7 bases and J lost 5; bases outside the gene matches: 6. CDR1 is SNHLY and CDR2 is FYNNEI in the germline V gene. The chain links TRBV2 to TRBJ1-4; 8 bases align to TRBD1. Sequencing was done on a sample of blood. The receptor was derived from a woman in her twenties or thirties with Graves' hyperthyroidism. The CDR3 bases are TGTGCCAGCACCGGACAGGGCCTGAATGAAAAACTGTTTTTT. Its translation is CASTGQGLNEKLFF.